One T cell receptor (beta chain) is described in this entry. A single record per CDR3 protein comes from TCRdb applying MiXCR to the 5' RACE reads. The repertoire consists of approximately 100,000 distinct CDR3 sequences, with roughly 18% occurring once and the leading ten covering roughly 6.1%. The sample belongs to a study of T cells of healthy individuals. CDR3 length equals 15 residues. V lost 3 bases to trimming and J lost 5 bases, with 16 bases between them. Germline values: CDR1 MNHEY, CDR2 SVGAGI. V gene TRBV6-5 combines with J gene TRBJ1-2, with D possibly TRBD1 on 6 matching bases. The sequence was obtained from a human donor in good health. The CDR3 DNA reads TGTGCCAGCAGTTATTCTGGCGGGACACCTTATGGCTACACCTTC. Translating it yields CASSYSGGTPYGYTF.